This TCR beta chain was obtained from a study of long-term antiretroviral therapy in people with HIV. Sequencing relied on immunoSEQ assay v3.0, run at survey level. Assay: immunoSEQ multiplex PCR; the TCRdb copy retains only in-frame clones and omits some. The sample consists of more than 35,000 clones, roughly 76% of them appearing once. The junction had 2 bases not matched to a gene; V was cut back by 1 base and J by 7 bases. In germline, CDR1 is SGHNT, CDR2 YYREEE (reference sequence). This CDR3 region has 15 residues. The TCR originated in a man aged 18 to 29 with HIV. The material was unsorted PBMCs, obtained 1.5 years after starting antiretroviral therapy. The rearrangement joins TRBV5-4 to TRBJ2-1; 13 bases fit TRBD2. The CDR3 DNA reads as TGTGCCAGCAGCTTGATACTAGCGGGAGGGAATGAGCAGTTCTTC. Its translation is CASSLILAGGNEQFF.